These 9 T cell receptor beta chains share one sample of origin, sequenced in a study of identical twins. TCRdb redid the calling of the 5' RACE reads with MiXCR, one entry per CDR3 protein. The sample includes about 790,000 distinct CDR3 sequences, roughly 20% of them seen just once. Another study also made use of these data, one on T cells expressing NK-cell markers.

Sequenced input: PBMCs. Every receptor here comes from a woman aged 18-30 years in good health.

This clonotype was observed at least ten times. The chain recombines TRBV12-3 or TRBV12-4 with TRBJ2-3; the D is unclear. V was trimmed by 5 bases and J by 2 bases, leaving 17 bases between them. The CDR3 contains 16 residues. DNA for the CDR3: TGTGCCAGCAGTCTAGGACGGGCAGCATTCACAGATACGCAGTATTTT. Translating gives CASSLGRAAFTDTQYF.

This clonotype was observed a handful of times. CDR3 sequence: CASSPTGTFLGQFF. Written as DNA, the CDR3 is TGTGCCAGCAGCCCTACCGGGACTTTCCTGGGGCAGTTCTTC. This chain uses TRBV12-3 or TRBV12-4 with TRBJ2-1; tentatively, D is TRBD2 (6 bases). The CDR3 covers 14 residues. With 6 bases removed from V and 12 bases from J, the gap between germline ends came to 21 bases.

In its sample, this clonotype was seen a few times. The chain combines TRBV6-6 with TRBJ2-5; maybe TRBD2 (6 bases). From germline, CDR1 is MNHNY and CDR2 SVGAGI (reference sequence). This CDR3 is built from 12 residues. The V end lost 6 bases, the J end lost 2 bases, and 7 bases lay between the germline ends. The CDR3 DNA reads TGTGCCAGCAGGGGGAGGCAAGAGACCCAGTACTTC. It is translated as CASRGRQETQYF.

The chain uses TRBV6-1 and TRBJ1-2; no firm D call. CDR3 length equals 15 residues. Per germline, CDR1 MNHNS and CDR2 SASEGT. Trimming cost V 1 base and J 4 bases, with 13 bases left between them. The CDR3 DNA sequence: TGTGCCAGCAGTGAAGACGGTGGCAGCTTCTATGGCTACACCTTC. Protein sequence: CASSEDGGSFYGYTF.

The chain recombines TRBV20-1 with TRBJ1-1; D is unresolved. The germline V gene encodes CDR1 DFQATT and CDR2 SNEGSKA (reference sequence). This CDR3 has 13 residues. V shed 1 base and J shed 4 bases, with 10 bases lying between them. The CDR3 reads CSARVQIGTEAFF. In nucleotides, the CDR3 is TGCAGTGCTAGAGTACAGATCGGCACTGAAGCTTTCTTT.

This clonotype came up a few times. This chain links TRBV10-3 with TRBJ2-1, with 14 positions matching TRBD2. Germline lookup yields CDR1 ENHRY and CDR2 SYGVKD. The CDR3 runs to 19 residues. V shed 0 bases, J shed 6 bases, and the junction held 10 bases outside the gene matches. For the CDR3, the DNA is TGTGCCATCAGTGAGTCAGCCATGCGGGGACTAGCGGGAGTCAATGAGCAGTTCTTC. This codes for CAISESAMRGLAGVNEQFF.

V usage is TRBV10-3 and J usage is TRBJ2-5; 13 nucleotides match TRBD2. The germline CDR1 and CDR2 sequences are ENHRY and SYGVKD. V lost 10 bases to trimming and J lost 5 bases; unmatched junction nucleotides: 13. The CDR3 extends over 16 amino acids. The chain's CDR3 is CATRRGGLAGQETQYF. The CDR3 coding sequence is TGTGCCACCAGAAGGGGGGGACTAGCGGGACAGGAGACCCAGTACTTC.

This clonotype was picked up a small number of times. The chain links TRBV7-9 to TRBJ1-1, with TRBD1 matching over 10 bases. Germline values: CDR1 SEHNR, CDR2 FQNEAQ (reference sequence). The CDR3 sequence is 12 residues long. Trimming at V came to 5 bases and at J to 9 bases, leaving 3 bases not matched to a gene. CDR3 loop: CASSPGQGKAFF. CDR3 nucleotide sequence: TGTGCCAGCAGCCCGGGACAGGGGAAAGCTTTCTTT.

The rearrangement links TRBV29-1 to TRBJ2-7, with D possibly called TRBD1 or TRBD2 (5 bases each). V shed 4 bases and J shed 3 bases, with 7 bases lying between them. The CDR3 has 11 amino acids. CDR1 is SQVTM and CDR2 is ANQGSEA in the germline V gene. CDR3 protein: CSVGGFYEQYF. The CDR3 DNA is TGCAGCGTTGGGGGGTTCTACGAGCAGTACTTC.